The 9 T cell receptor beta chains below come from one sample, sequenced in a study of T cells in Graves' hyperthyroidism and ophthalmopathy. Researchers amplified the TCR beta CDR3 regions from RNA transcripts. The study used the HTBI primer set for a first-round RT-PCR of the TCR CDR3. TCRdb recomputed calls from the multiplex PCR reads with MiXCR, one row per CDR3 protein. Of hundreds of thousands of distinct CDR3 sequences in the sample, approximately 40% were seen once. Input material: blood. The receptors shown here come from a man aged 18 to 30 with Graves' hyperthyroidism.

This clonotype was observed many times. This chain uses TRBV29-1 with TRBJ2-7; D is unresolved. Trimming took 7 bases from V and 3 from J, leaving 16 bases between them. The CDR3 has 13 residues. Germline V gives CDR1 SQVTM, CDR2 ANQGSEA. The CDR3 loop is CSAAATSGYEQYF. The CDR3 DNA sequence: TGCAGCGCTGCCGCGACCTCTGGCTACGAGCAGTACTTC.

The chain carries TRBV6-6 and TRBJ1-3; 7 positions match TRBD1. The CDR3 contains 16 residues. From germline, CDR1 is MNHNY and CDR2 SVGAGI (reference sequence). V dropped 0 bases and J dropped 3; count of bases not matched to a gene: 5. The CDR3: CASSYSLTGSGNTIYF. Written as DNA, the CDR3 is TGTGCCAGCAGTTACTCGTTGACAGGGAGTGGAAACACCATATATTTT.

This clonotype has a count of ten or more. This CDR3 is CASSTTDSGTEAFF. CDR3 DNA: TGTGCCAGCAGCACAACAGACAGTGGCACTGAAGCTTTCTTT. The chain employs TRBV7-3 and TRBJ1-1; D may be TRBD1 (5 bases). The germline gives CDR1 SGHTA, CDR2 FQGTGA. The CDR3 runs 14 residues. With 5 bases removed from V and 4 bases from J, the gap between germline ends came to 14 bases.

The table lists this clonotype with a count of one. This sequence joins TRBV7-6 and TRBJ1-2, with 7 bases matching TRBD1. The length of the CDR3 is 15 residues. J was trimmed by 4 bases and V by 1 base; bases with no gene match: 6. Germline V gene data show CDR1 as SGHVS and CDR2 as FNYEAQ. CDR3 DNA: TGTGCCAGCAGCTTAGTGGGGACAGTTGCCTATGGCTACACCTTC. It is translated as CASSLVGTVAYGYTF. The full variable domain, completed using reference TRBV7-6 and TRBJ1-2, is GAGVSQSPRYKVTKRGQDVALRCDPISGHVSLYWYRQALGQGPEFLTYFNYEAQQDKSGLPNDRFSAERPEGSISTLTIQRTEQRDSAMYRCASSLVGTVAYGYTFGSGTRLTVV.

A note on this clonotype: With a much larger clone just one base away, this may be a read error. The chain carries TRBV7-2 and TRBJ1-4; no clear D. V lost 5 bases and J lost 0, with 10 bases in between. Germline CDR1 reads SGHTA; CDR2 reads FQGNSA. The CDR3 runs to 15 residues. The CDR3 here is CASSRNRSTNEKLFF. The CDR3, as DNA: TGTGCCAGCAGCCGCAACAGATCAACTAATGAAAAACTGTTTTTT.

This clonotype has ten or more counts. A much larger clone lies a single base off, so this may be a read error. The rearrangement uses TRBV2 and TRBJ1-2, with D unresolved. Trimming shortened V by 6 bases and J by 2 bases, and 4 bases separated the two germline ends. CDR1 is SNHLY and CDR2 is FYNNEI in the germline V gene. The CDR3 is made up of 11 amino acids. CDR3 nucleotides: TGTGCCAGCAGGGTAAACTATGGCTACACCTTC. It codes for CASRVNYGYTF.

This clonotype was observed at least ten times. The rearrangement joins TRBV7-6 to TRBJ1-1, with a tentative D call TRBD1 (6 bases). The germline CDR1 and CDR2 sequences are SGHVS and FNYEAQ. With 5 bases removed from V and 1 base from J, the gap between germline ends came to 17 bases. There are 16 residues in the CDR3. CDR3 coding DNA: TGTGCCAGCAGCGTCCGCCCGGAGGGGGAGAACACTGAAGCTTTCTTT. This codes for CASSVRPEGENTEAFF.

There are many counts of this clonotype. The chain couples TRBV24-1 to TRBJ2-2; no firm D call. CDR1 is KGHDR, CDR2 SFDVKD, per germline. The CDR3 contains 14 residues. V dropped 4 bases and J dropped 1 base, with 6 bases sitting between them. CDR3: CATSEAQNTGELFF. The CDR3 nucleotides are TGTGCCACCAGTGAGGCCCAGAACACCGGGGAGCTGTTTTTT.

This clonotype has a single count. J is TRBJ1-1 and V is TRBV29-1; D might be TRBD1 (6 bases). Germline lookup yields CDR1 SQVTM and CDR2 ANQGSEA. This CDR3 has 14 amino acids. The CDR3, as DNA: TGCAGTGCCGGGGGGCCCAAAGAGAACACTGAAGCTTTCTTT. Its protein product is CSAGGPKENTEAFF.